The rows below give T cell receptor beta chains drawn from one sample of a study of OX40 agonist ivuxolimab in advanced cancers. The method was immunoSEQ multiplex PCR; TCRdb's version includes in-frame clones alone and lacks a portion of them. The repertoire includes 70,000 to 95,000 clones, roughly 94% of them detected once, and 9.5% to 10% sits in the top ten. The material was CD4+ or CD8+ T cells sorted from blood, obtained in a trial of the OX40 agonist ivuxolimab. All receptors derive from an adult with an advanced solid tumor such as melanoma, head and neck, liver or kidney cancer. The CDR3 runs from the conserved cysteine through the conserved F or W. The order of the fields is V gene, D gene, J gene, clone size, CDR3 DNA, CDR3 protein. The D gene is left open where the match is weak. Not every row has a clone size; where given, it reads once, few, many or a size class.

>TRBV9|.|TRBJ2-2|.
TGTGCCAGCAGCGTAGTCATAGGGCGCCCCGGGGAGCTGTTTTTT
CASSVVIGRPGELFF
>TRBV11-2|TRBD2|TRBJ2-7|.
TGTGCCAGCACCACCAGGGGACTAGCCCCTGAGGGGTACTTC
CASTTRGLAPEGYF
>TRBV12-5|TRBD1|TRBJ1-1|.
TGTGCTAGTGGTTGGACAGGAGAAGCTGAAGCTTTCTTT
CASGWTGEAEAFF
>TRBV6-5|.|TRBJ1-2|.
TGTGCCAGCAGTTACTCGGATCCAGGACTCAATGGCTACACCTTC
CASSYSDPGLNGYTF
>TRBV7-2|.|TRBJ2-1|.
TGTGCCAGCAGGGTAGGCGGGGATGAGCAGTTCTTC
CASRVGGDEQFF
>TRBV11-2|.|TRBJ1-5|once
TGTGCCAGCAGCTTAGTAGGGGGAAATCAGCCCCAGCATTTT
CASSLVGGNQPQHF
>TRBV7-6|.|TRBJ2-5|.
TGTGCCAGCAGCGCGGGACCGGGGGAGACCCAGTACTTC
CASSAGPGETQYF
>TRBV4-3|TRBD2|TRBJ2-3|once
TGCGCCAGCAGCCAAATAGGACTAGCGGGAGGGAGAGGCACAGATACGCAGTATTTT
CASSQIGLAGGRGTDTQYF
>TRBV4-2|.|TRBJ2-7|.
TGTGCCAGCAGCCAAGATGCGGGATCCTTGGGCGAGCAGTACTTC
CASSQDAGSLGEQYF
>TRBV7-9|TRBD1|TRBJ2-7|.
TGTGCCAGCAGCTCCGGGACAGGGGCCTACGAGCAGTACTTC
CASSSGTGAYEQYF
>TRBV4-1|TRBD2|TRBJ2-1|.
TGCGCCAGCAGAGGAATTAGCGGGGGGTACAATGAGCAGTTCTTC
CASRGISGGYNEQFF
>TRBV19|TRBD1|TRBJ2-7|.
TGTGCCAGTAGTATAGATCTAGGGACAGGGACCTACGAGCAGTACTTC
CASSIDLGTGTYEQYF
>TRBV7-8|TRBD1|TRBJ1-6|few
TGTGCCAGCAGCCCATCCCGGGACAGGGACTGGGGGTCACCCCTCCACTTT
CASSPSRDRDWGSPLHF
>TRBV7-9|TRBD2|TRBJ2-1|.
TGTGCCAGCAGCTTCTATAGCGGGGGGCGCCTCTACAATGAGCAGTTCTTC
CASSFYSGGRLYNEQFF
>TRBV28|TRBD2|TRBJ2-7|.
TGTGCCAGCAGTTCTCCCGGGGGAGGGTACTACGAGCAGTACTTC
CASSSPGGGYYEQYF
>TRBV29-1|TRBD1|TRBJ2-7|.
TGCAGCGTCTTGACAGGGCCCTACGAGCAGTACTTC
CSVLTGPYEQYF
>TRBV7-9|TRBD1|TRBJ2-5|.
TGTGCCAGCAGCTCCGACAGGGGTTGGGAACAAGAGACCCAGTACTTC
CASSSDRGWEQETQYF
>TRBV7-8|.|TRBJ1-1|once
TGTGCCAGCAGCTTAGGGCAGGGCCTGAACACTGAAGCTTTCTTT
CASSLGQGLNTEAFF
>TRBV5-1|.|TRBJ2-4|.
TGCGCCAGCAGCTTTGGACAGGGAGGGCTTAGTTACATTCAGTACTTC
CASSFGQGGLSYIQYF
>TRBV4-2|TRBD1|TRBJ1-5|.
TGTGCCAGCAGCTCCGGGGACAGCTTAGGTCAGCCCCAGCATTTT
CASSSGDSLGQPQHF
>TRBV19|TRBD2|TRBJ2-7|.
TGTGCCAGTAGTATAGGTAGCGGGAGTTACGAGCAGTACTTC
CASSIGSGSYEQYF
>TRBV7-9|.|TRBJ1-2|few
TGTGCCAGCAGCTTAGTCGAAGGTCTTTATGGCTACACCTTC
CASSLVEGLYGYTF
>TRBV7-9|.|TRBJ1-2|.
TGTGCCAGCAGCTTAGAGCCGGGCGCCAACTATGGCTACACCTTC
CASSLEPGANYGYTF
>TRBV7-9|.|TRBJ1-4|.
TGTGCCAGCAGCCCTAGGACAGAGAATGAAAAACTGTTTTTT
CASSPRTENEKLFF
>TRBV5-6|.|TRBJ1-2|.
TGTGCCAGCAGCTTTACAGCGGCCCCGGGGGGCTACACCTTC
CASSFTAAPGGYTF
>TRBV5-4|TRBD1|TRBJ2-5|.
TGTGCCAGCAGCTGGGGGACAGTGGAAGAGACCCAGTACTTC
CASSWGTVEETQYF
>TRBV7-8|TRBD2|TRBJ2-7|.
TGTGCCAGCAGCTCCTCTGGCGGGAGCTCCTACGAGCAGTACTTC
CASSSSGGSSYEQYF
>TRBV14|.|TRBJ2-7|.
TGTGCCAGCAGCCAGGGACTTCACTACGAGCAGTACTTC
CASSQGLHYEQYF
>TRBV6-1|.|TRBJ1-1|.
TGTGCCAGCAGTGAGGACGGACTTAACACTGAAGCTTTCTTT
CASSEDGLNTEAFF
>TRBV5-4|TRBD2|TRBJ2-5|.
TGTGCCAGCAGCTTTGGCGGGAGGCAGTACTTC
CASSFGGRQYF
>TRBV2|.|TRBJ2-2|.
TGTGCCAGCAGTTTCATCGGTCCCAGTGTTAACACCGGGGAGCTGTTTTTT
CASSFIGPSVNTGELFF
>TRBV28|TRBD2|TRBJ2-7|.
TGTGCCAGCAGTTTATGGACTAGCGGGCCCTACGAGCAGTACTTC
CASSLWTSGPYEQYF
>TRBV7-8|.|TRBJ2-7|.
TGTGCCAGCAGCTTACCCCTAGACGAGCAGTACTTC
CASSLPLDEQYF
>TRBV19|.|TRBJ2-4|.
TGTGCCAGTAGTATAGGAAGGGACATTCAGTACTTC
CASSIGRDIQYF
>TRBV19|.|TRBJ2-7|.
TGTGCCAGTGGAGCAGGTGGGAGCTCCTACGAGCAGTACTTC
CASGAGGSSYEQYF
>TRBV6-6|TRBD2|TRBJ2-5|once
TGTGCCAGCAGTTACTCACGGGGGGGACAAGAGACCCAGTACTTC
CASSYSRGGQETQYF
>TRBV7-9|.|TRBJ1-5|.
TGTGCCAGCAGCTTAGGGGCAGGGGATCAGCCCCAGCATTTT
CASSLGAGDQPQHF
>TRBV7-9|.|TRBJ2-6|.
TGTGCCAGCAGCTTAGCTGGGTTTGGGGCCAACGTCCTGACTTTC
CASSLAGFGANVLTF
>TRBV10-3|TRBD2|TRBJ2-3|.
TGTGCCATCAGTGGTCTAGCGGGAGTGACAGATACGCAGTATTTT
CAISGLAGVTDTQYF
>TRBV11-1|TRBD2|TRBJ2-5|.
TGTGCCAGCACCGATTCGGGGGGGGTTCGGAAGACCCAGTACTTC
CASTDSGGVRKTQYF
>TRBV7-9|.|TRBJ2-1|.
TGTGCCAGCAGCTTAGCCCCTAGCGAATACAATGAGCAGTTCTTC
CASSLAPSEYNEQFF
>TRBV15|TRBD1|TRBJ1-2|.
TGTGCCACCAGCGGATGGACAGGGACTAACTATGGCTACACCTTC
CATSGWTGTNYGYTF
>TRBV7-9|TRBD1|TRBJ2-1|.
TGTGCCAGCAGCTTAGGGACAGGGAGGTACAATGAGCAGTTCTTC
CASSLGTGRYNEQFF